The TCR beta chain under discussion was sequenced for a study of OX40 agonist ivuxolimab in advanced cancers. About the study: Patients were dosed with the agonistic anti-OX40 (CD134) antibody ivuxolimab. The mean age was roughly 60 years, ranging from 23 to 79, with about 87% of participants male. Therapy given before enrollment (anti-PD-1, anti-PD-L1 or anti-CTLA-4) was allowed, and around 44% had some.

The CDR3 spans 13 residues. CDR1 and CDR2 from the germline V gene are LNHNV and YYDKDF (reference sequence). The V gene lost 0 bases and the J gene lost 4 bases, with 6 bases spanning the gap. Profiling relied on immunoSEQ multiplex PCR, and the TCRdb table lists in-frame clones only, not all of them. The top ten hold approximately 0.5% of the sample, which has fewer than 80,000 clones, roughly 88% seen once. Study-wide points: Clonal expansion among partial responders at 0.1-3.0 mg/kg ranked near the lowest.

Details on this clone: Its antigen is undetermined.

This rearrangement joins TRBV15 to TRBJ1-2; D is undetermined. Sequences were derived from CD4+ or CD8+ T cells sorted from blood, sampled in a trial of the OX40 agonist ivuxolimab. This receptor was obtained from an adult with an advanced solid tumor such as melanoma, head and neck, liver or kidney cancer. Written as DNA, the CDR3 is TGTGCCACCAGCAGAGAGGCAGCCTATGGCTACACCTTC. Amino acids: CATSREAAYGYTF.